The T cell receptor beta chain under discussion was sequenced for a study of graft-versus-host responses after intestinal transplantation. Study at large: Isolated intestinal, liver-intestinal, or multivisceral transplants had been given to the recipients. Study-wide results and limits: In patients with graft-donor T cell macrochimerism, allograft graft-versus-host to host-versus-graft clonal ratios were high. Recipient bone marrow held GvH clones, some seen earlier in ileum or blood.

Clones were sequenced by immunoSEQ multiplex PCR, and TCRdb holds only the in-frame ones, with some missing. The table records about 19,000 clones, approximately 72% of them present only once. Worth noting for this clone: Its antigen is unknown.

V was cut by 4 bases and J by 0 bases, with 10 bases left in between. This CDR3 has 15 amino acids. Per germline, CDR1 LGHNA and CDR2 YNFKEQ. Lymphocytes (intraepithelial and lamina propria) were released by processing the graft tissue. The TCR sequence derives from a human patient who received an intestinal transplant, so some T cells may come from the graft donor. This sample comprised ileum tissue, obtained roughly 21 days after intestinal transplant. This chain joins TRBV4-2 and TRBJ1-5; D remains ambiguous. CDR3 sequence (DNA): TGTGCCAGCAGCCCCGAGCTTTATAGCAATCAGCCCCAGCATTTT. Translated, it gives CASSPELYSNQPQHF.